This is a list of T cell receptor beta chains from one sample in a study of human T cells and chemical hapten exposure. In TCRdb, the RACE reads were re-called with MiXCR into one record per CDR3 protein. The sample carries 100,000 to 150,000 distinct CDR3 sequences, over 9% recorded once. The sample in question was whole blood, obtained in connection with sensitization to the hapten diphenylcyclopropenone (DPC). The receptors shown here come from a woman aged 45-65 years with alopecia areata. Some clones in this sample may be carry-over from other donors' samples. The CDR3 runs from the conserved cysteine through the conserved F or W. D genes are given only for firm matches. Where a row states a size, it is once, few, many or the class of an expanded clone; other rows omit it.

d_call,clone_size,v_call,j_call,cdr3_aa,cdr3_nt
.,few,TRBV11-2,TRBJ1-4,CASSLRAAEKLFF,TGTGCCAGCAGCTTAAGGGCGGCTGAAAAACTGTTTTTT
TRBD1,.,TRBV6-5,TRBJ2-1,CASSKPGQGYNEQFF,TGTGCCAGCAGTAAACCGGGACAGGGGTACAATGAGCAGTTCTTC
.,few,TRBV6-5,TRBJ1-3,CASSLQGPPGNTIYF,TGTGCCAGCAGCCTTCAGGGTCCACCTGGAAACACCATATATTTT
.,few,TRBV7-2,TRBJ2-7,CASSRNRDASYEQYF,TGTGCCAGCAGCCGCAACCGGGACGCTTCCTACGAGCAGTACTTC
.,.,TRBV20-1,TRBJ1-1,CSAEQSGPLNTEAFF,TGCAGTGCTGAACAGTCAGGGCCCTTGAACACTGAAGCTTTCTTT
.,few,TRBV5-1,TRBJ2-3,CASSLIGATDTQYF,TGCGCCAGCAGCTTGATCGGGGCCACAGATACGCAGTATTTT
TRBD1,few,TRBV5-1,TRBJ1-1,CASSSDRAAEAFF,TGCGCCAGCAGCTCCGACAGGGCCGCTGAAGCTTTCTTT
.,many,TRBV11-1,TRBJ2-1,CASSLQPGADEQFF,TGTGCCAGCAGCTTACAACCGGGGGCGGATGAGCAGTTCTTC
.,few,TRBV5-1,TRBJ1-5,CASSEGHPNQPQHF,TGCGCCAGCAGCGAGGGACACCCCAATCAGCCCCAGCATTTT
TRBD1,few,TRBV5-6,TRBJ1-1,CASSLRGRGGAEAFF,TGTGCCAGCAGCCTCAGGGGGCGGGGGGGAGCTGAAGCTTTCTTT
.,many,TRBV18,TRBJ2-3,CASSKGEASTDTQYF,TGTGCCAGCTCAAAGGGAGAGGCCAGCACAGATACGCAGTATTTT
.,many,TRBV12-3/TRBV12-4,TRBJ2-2,CASSPAGVGTGELFF,TGTGCCAGCAGTCCCGCCGGGGTTGGCACCGGGGAGCTGTTTTTT
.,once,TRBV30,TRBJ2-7,CAGQGRAGKYEQYF,TGTGCAGGACAGGGACGAGCGGGGAAATACGAGCAGTACTTC
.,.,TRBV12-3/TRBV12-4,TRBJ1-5,CASSFSGTNQPQHF,TGTGCCAGCAGTTTTTCAGGGACCAATCAGCCCCAGCATTTT
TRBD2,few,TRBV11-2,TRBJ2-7,CASSPSGLAIYEQYF,TGTGCCAGCAGCCCCTCGGGACTAGCAATATACGAGCAGTACTTC
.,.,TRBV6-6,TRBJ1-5,CASSPQDLQPQHF,TGTGCCAGCAGTCCCCAGGACTTGCAGCCCCAGCATTTT
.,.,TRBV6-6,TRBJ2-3,CATDADTQYF,TGTGCCACCGATGCAGATACGCAGTATTTT
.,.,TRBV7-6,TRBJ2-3,CASSSQGPQYF,TGTGCCAGCAGCTCTCAGGGTCCGCAGTATTTT
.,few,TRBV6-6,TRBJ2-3,CASHTWQGSTDTQYF,TGTGCCAGCCATACGTGGCAAGGGAGCACAGATACGCAGTATTTT
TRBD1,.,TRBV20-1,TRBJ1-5,CSARQIQGANNQPQHF,TGCAGTGCTCGACAGATACAGGGGGCTAACAATCAGCCCCAGCATTTT
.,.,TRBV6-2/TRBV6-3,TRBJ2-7,CASTPGLSYEQYF,TGTGCCAGCACCCCGGGACTCTCCTACGAGCAGTACTTC
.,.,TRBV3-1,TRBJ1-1,CASSQFENAEAFF,TGTGCCAGCAGCCAATTTGAAAACGCTGAAGCTTTCTTT